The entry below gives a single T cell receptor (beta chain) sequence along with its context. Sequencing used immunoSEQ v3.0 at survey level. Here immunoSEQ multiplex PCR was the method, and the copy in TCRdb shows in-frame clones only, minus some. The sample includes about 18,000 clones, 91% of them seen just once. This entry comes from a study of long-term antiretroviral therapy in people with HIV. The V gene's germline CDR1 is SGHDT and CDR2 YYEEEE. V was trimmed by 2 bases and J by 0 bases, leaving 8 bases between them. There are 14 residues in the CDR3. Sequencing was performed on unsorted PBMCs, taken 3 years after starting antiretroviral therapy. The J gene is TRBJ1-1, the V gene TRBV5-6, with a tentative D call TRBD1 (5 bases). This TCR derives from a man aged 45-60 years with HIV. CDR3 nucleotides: TGTGCCAGCAGCTTCGGAGGGGTGAACACTGAAGCTTTCTTT. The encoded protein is CASSFGGVNTEAFF.